Listed below are T cell receptor beta chains from one sample, sequenced in a study of shared clonotypes between healthy human individuals. The assay was immunoSEQ multiplex PCR, and TCRdb's table has in-frame clones only and misses some. The sample lists a few hundred thousand clones; roughly 96% were seen once. Sequenced: naive CD8+ T cells sorted from blood. The source of these receptors is a woman aged 25 to 45 in good health. Both conserved end residues are part of each CDR3. The order of the fields is CDR3 protein, CDR3 DNA, V gene, clone size, J gene, D gene. D genes are given only for firm matches. Clone sizes are given selectively: once, few, many, or a class where the clone is expanded.

CDR3 protein: CASRSGNTEAFF
CDR3 DNA: TGTGCCAGCAGGTCAGGGAACACTGAAGCTTTCTTT
V gene: TRBV2
clone size: -
J gene: TRBJ1-1
D gene: -

CDR3 protein: CASSVGGSRTTDTQYF
CDR3 DNA: TGTGCCAGCAGTGTCGGAGGGAGCCGTACCACAGATACGCAGTATTTT
V gene: TRBV2
clone size: -
J gene: TRBJ2-3
D gene: -

CDR3 protein: CASSLRPDEQFF
CDR3 DNA: TGTGCCAGCAGTTTAAGACCGGATGAGCAGTTCTTC
V gene: TRBV27
clone size: -
J gene: TRBJ2-1
D gene: -

CDR3 protein: CASFALTGGYTF
CDR3 DNA: TGTGCCAGCTTCGCCTTAACAGGGGGCTACACCTTC
V gene: TRBV11-2
clone size: -
J gene: TRBJ1-2
D gene: -

CDR3 protein: CASSQVVLARDNEQFF
CDR3 DNA: TGTGCCAGCAGCCAAGTCGTTCTAGCGAGGGACAATGAGCAGTTCTTC
V gene: TRBV4-2
clone size: -
J gene: TRBJ2-1
D gene: -

CDR3 protein: CASSLDRVAWGWMDEQYF
CDR3 DNA: TGTGCCAGCAGCTTAGATCGCGTGGCATGGGGGTGGATGGACGAGCAGTACTTC
V gene: TRBV11-2
clone size: -
J gene: TRBJ2-7
D gene: -

CDR3 protein: CASRTSSGSLSYEQYF
CDR3 DNA: TGCGCCAGCAGGACGTCTAGCGGGAGTCTCTCCTACGAGCAGTACTTC
V gene: TRBV5-1
clone size: once
J gene: TRBJ2-7
D gene: TRBD2

CDR3 protein: CASLNRGSYNEQFF
CDR3 DNA: TGTGCCAGCCTCAACAGGGGTTCCTACAATGAGCAGTTCTTC
V gene: TRBV28
clone size: -
J gene: TRBJ2-1
D gene: TRBD1

CDR3 protein: CASSLIATLTYEQYF
CDR3 DNA: TGTGCCAGCAGTTTAATAGCGACCCTCACCTACGAGCAGTACTTC
V gene: TRBV27
clone size: -
J gene: TRBJ2-7
D gene: -

CDR3 protein: CASSRGEYEQYF
CDR3 DNA: TGTGCCAGCAGCCGGGGGGAGTACGAGCAGTACTTC
V gene: TRBV7-9
clone size: few
J gene: TRBJ2-7
D gene: TRBD2

CDR3 protein: CASSSLGYGYTF
CDR3 DNA: TGTGCCAGCAGCTCCCTAGGCTATGGCTACACCTTC
V gene: TRBV7-9
clone size: -
J gene: TRBJ1-2
D gene: -

CDR3 protein: CASSFIGLNYEQYF
CDR3 DNA: TGTGCCAGCAGTTTTATAGGGTTGAACTACGAGCAGTACTTC
V gene: TRBV28
clone size: -
J gene: TRBJ2-7
D gene: -

CDR3 protein: CASCRLRGYEQYF
CDR3 DNA: TGTGCCAGCTGCCGGCTCAGAGGGTACGAGCAGTACTTC
V gene: TRBV2
clone size: -
J gene: TRBJ2-7
D gene: -

CDR3 protein: CASSVGTVLNTEAFF
CDR3 DNA: TGTGCCAGCAGCGTTGGGACAGTTCTTAACACTGAAGCTTTCTTT
V gene: TRBV9
clone size: -
J gene: TRBJ1-1
D gene: TRBD1

CDR3 protein: CASSLGYQRSLEQYF
CDR3 DNA: TGTGCCAGCAGCTTGGGGTATCAGCGATCCCTTGAGCAGTACTTC
V gene: TRBV7-9
clone size: -
J gene: TRBJ2-7
D gene: -

CDR3 protein: CASSLGGVSNEKLFF
CDR3 DNA: TGTGCCAGCAGCTTGGGAGGGGTCTCTAATGAAAAACTGTTTTTT
V gene: TRBV5-8
clone size: -
J gene: TRBJ1-4
D gene: -

CDR3 protein: CASSPPLGEAFF
CDR3 DNA: TGCGCCAGCAGCCCACCTCTTGGTGAAGCTTTCTTT
V gene: TRBV4-1
clone size: -
J gene: TRBJ1-1
D gene: -

CDR3 protein: CASKGHLNYGYTF
CDR3 DNA: TGTGCCAGTAAGGGACACCTTAACTATGGCTACACCTTC
V gene: TRBV19
clone size: -
J gene: TRBJ1-2
D gene: -

CDR3 protein: CASSLFAGAYEQYF
CDR3 DNA: TGCGCCAGCAGCTTGTTCGCAGGGGCCTACGAGCAGTACTTC
V gene: TRBV5-1
clone size: -
J gene: TRBJ2-7
D gene: -

CDR3 protein: CASSIDLSNARDRGLYSNQPQHF
CDR3 DNA: TGTGCCAGTAGTATAGATCTATCAAACGCACGGGACAGGGGCTTGTATAGCAATCAGCCCCAGCATTTT
V gene: TRBV19
clone size: -
J gene: TRBJ1-5
D gene: TRBD1

CDR3 protein: CASRPTGANTEAFF
CDR3 DNA: TGTGCCAGCAGACCGACAGGGGCGAACACTGAAGCTTTCTTT
V gene: TRBV27
clone size: -
J gene: TRBJ1-1
D gene: TRBD1

CDR3 protein: CASSFLALDNEQFF
CDR3 DNA: TGTGCCAGCAGTTTTCTAGCGCTTGACAATGAGCAGTTCTTC
V gene: TRBV28
clone size: -
J gene: TRBJ2-1
D gene: -

CDR3 protein: CASSVGSEQETQYF
CDR3 DNA: TGTGCCAGCAGCGTAGGATCGGAACAAGAGACCCAGTACTTC
V gene: TRBV9
clone size: -
J gene: TRBJ2-5
D gene: -

CDR3 protein: CASSLGGGGGYGYTF
CDR3 DNA: TGTGCCAGCAGTTTAGGGGGGGGAGGAGGCTATGGCTACACCTTC
V gene: TRBV27
clone size: -
J gene: TRBJ1-2
D gene: -

CDR3 protein: CASSPAPGTEAFF
CDR3 DNA: TGTGCCAGCAGCCCCGCGCCCGGCACTGAAGCTTTCTTT
V gene: TRBV7-9
clone size: once
J gene: TRBJ1-1
D gene: -

CDR3 protein: CASSHRLGPSLQQETQYF
CDR3 DNA: TGTGCCAGCAGCCACCGGCTGGGGCCCTCCTTACAACAAGAGACCCAGTACTTC
V gene: TRBV13
clone size: -
J gene: TRBJ2-5
D gene: -

CDR3 protein: CASSLRRTSNYGYTF
CDR3 DNA: TGTGCCAGCAGTTTGCGCAGAACTTCTAACTATGGCTACACCTTC
V gene: TRBV28
clone size: -
J gene: TRBJ1-2
D gene: -

CDR3 protein: CASSAELAGSTGELFF
CDR3 DNA: TGTGCCAGCAGTGCCGAGCTAGCGGGATCCACCGGGGAGCTGTTTTTT
V gene: TRBV27
clone size: -
J gene: TRBJ2-2
D gene: TRBD2

CDR3 protein: CASSSGTSGYYEQYF
CDR3 DNA: TGTGCCAGCAGCAGTGGGACTAGCGGATACTACGAGCAGTACTTC
V gene: TRBV13
clone size: -
J gene: TRBJ2-7
D gene: TRBD2

CDR3 protein: CASSLAGLQDGYTF
CDR3 DNA: TGTGCCAGCAGTTTAGCAGGCCTTCAGGATGGCTACACCTTC
V gene: TRBV27
clone size: -
J gene: TRBJ1-2
D gene: -

CDR3 protein: CASSQKDGTYEQYF
CDR3 DNA: TGCGCCAGCAGCCAAAAAGACGGAACCTACGAGCAGTACTTC
V gene: TRBV4-1
clone size: -
J gene: TRBJ2-7
D gene: -

CDR3 protein: CASSLGVGLAGDEQYF
CDR3 DNA: TGTGCCAGCAGCCTAGGGGTCGGACTAGCGGGAGACGAGCAGTACTTC
V gene: TRBV11-2
clone size: -
J gene: TRBJ2-7
D gene: TRBD2

CDR3 protein: CASSWTGNYEQYF
CDR3 DNA: TGTGCCAGCAGTTGGACAGGGAATTACGAGCAGTACTTC
V gene: TRBV27
clone size: once
J gene: TRBJ2-7
D gene: TRBD1

CDR3 protein: CASSLTVQGWTEAFF
CDR3 DNA: TGTGCCAGCAGTTTAACTGTGCAGGGATGGACTGAAGCTTTCTTT
V gene: TRBV28
clone size: -
J gene: TRBJ1-1
D gene: -

CDR3 protein: CASSARDSRYEQYF
CDR3 DNA: TGTGCCAGTAGTGCTCGGGACAGTCGCTACGAGCAGTACTTC
V gene: TRBV19
clone size: once
J gene: TRBJ2-7
D gene: TRBD1

CDR3 protein: CASSLEAGEDTQYF
CDR3 DNA: TGTGCCAGCAGCTTAGAGGCGGGAGAAGATACGCAGTATTTT
V gene: TRBV13
clone size: once
J gene: TRBJ2-3
D gene: TRBD2

CDR3 protein: CASSLGQGTYNEQFF
CDR3 DNA: TGTGCCAGCAGCTTGGGACAGGGGACCTACAATGAGCAGTTCTTC
V gene: TRBV5-6
clone size: once
J gene: TRBJ2-1
D gene: TRBD1

CDR3 protein: CASSKTGGHGDTQYF
CDR3 DNA: TGCGCCAGCAGCAAGACTGGGGGGCACGGAGATACGCAGTATTTT
V gene: TRBV10-2
clone size: -
J gene: TRBJ2-3
D gene: -

CDR3 protein: CASSLIGQGNTGELFF
CDR3 DNA: TGTGCCAGCAGCTTGATAGGACAGGGGAACACCGGGGAGCTGTTTTTT
V gene: TRBV5-4
clone size: once
J gene: TRBJ2-2
D gene: TRBD1

CDR3 protein: CASSEWRTSPNTGELFF
CDR3 DNA: TGTGCCAGCAGTGAATGGAGGACTAGCCCGAACACCGGGGAGCTGTTTTTT
V gene: TRBV2
clone size: -
J gene: TRBJ2-2
D gene: TRBD2

CDR3 protein: CASSLVSVRHEQYF
CDR3 DNA: TGTGCCAGCAGCTTGGTCTCAGTTCGGCACGAGCAGTACTTC
V gene: TRBV5-6
clone size: -
J gene: TRBJ2-7
D gene: -

CDR3 protein: CASSSRQGAYEQYF
CDR3 DNA: TGTGCCAGCAGTTCGAGGCAGGGGGCCTACGAGCAGTACTTC
V gene: TRBV28
clone size: -
J gene: TRBJ2-7
D gene: TRBD1

CDR3 protein: CAWRTNNEQFF
CDR3 DNA: TGTGCCTGGAGGACTAACAATGAGCAGTTCTTC
V gene: TRBV30
clone size: -
J gene: TRBJ2-1
D gene: -

CDR3 protein: CASSVVRTADYGYTF
CDR3 DNA: TGTGCCAGCAGCGTAGTAAGGACAGCCGATTATGGCTACACCTTC
V gene: TRBV9
clone size: -
J gene: TRBJ1-2
D gene: -

CDR3 protein: CASSALAGYVETQYF
CDR3 DNA: TGTGCCAGCAGTGCCCTAGCGGGATACGTAGAGACCCAGTACTTC
V gene: TRBV7-6
clone size: -
J gene: TRBJ2-5
D gene: TRBD2

CDR3 protein: CASSLVVPGTEAFF
CDR3 DNA: TGTGCCAGCAGCTTAGTGGTTCCCGGTACTGAAGCTTTCTTT
V gene: TRBV7-2
clone size: -
J gene: TRBJ1-1
D gene: -

CDR3 protein: CSVEDVEGVNTGELFF
CDR3 DNA: TGCAGCGTTGAAGATGTGGAGGGAGTGAACACCGGGGAGCTGTTTTTT
V gene: TRBV29-1
clone size: -
J gene: TRBJ2-2
D gene: -

CDR3 protein: CASSWFGGLEEKLFF
CDR3 DNA: TGTGCCAGCAGCTGGTTCGGGGGGTTAGAAGAAAAACTGTTTTTT
V gene: TRBV28
clone size: -
J gene: TRBJ1-4
D gene: -

CDR3 protein: CASSLSGAGANVLTF
CDR3 DNA: TGTGCCAGCAGTTTAAGCGGAGCTGGGGCCAACGTCCTGACTTTC
V gene: TRBV27
clone size: -
J gene: TRBJ2-6
D gene: -